This entry describes one T cell receptor beta chain. What it recognizes is unknown. Given a much more abundant clone one base away, this may be a read error. Germline lookup yields CDR1 LGHDT and CDR2 YNNKEL (reference sequence). This CDR3 spans 15 amino acids. This sample was included in a study of blood T cells in healthy people across ages. Next came a second PCR, run for about 6 to 12 cycles, which used a sample-barcoded 5' primer along with a J-beta primer mix. Every single cDNA molecule received a tag from a template-switch adaptor with 12 random nucleotides. In TCRdb, the 5' RACE reads were re-called with MiXCR into one record per CDR3 protein. The sample yields hundreds of thousands of distinct CDR3 sequences, about 30% seen once. Study results and caveats: Comparison with aged donors showed that long-lived donors had more naive CD4+ cells and higher diversity.

Source material: blood. J is TRBJ2-7 and V is TRBV3-1, with 13 bases lining up with TRBD2. The receptor was derived from a woman older than 75 in good health. CDR3 sequence: CASSSGTSGAYGQYF. In DNA form, the CDR3 reads TGTGCCAGCAGCTCTGGGACTAGCGGGGCCTACGGGCAGTACTTC.